Presented here are 27 T cell receptor beta chains from one specimen sequenced in a study of vaccination and CD4 T cells after COVID-19. Oncomine TCR Beta short-read sequencing was applied to DNA from cultured CD4+ T cells. Via MiXCR, TCRdb re-called the PCR reads, giving one row per CDR3 protein. In the table there are roughly 14,000 distinct CDR3 sequences, roughly 54% of which are singletons. No antigen is known for these receptors. Treatment noted: roughly ten-day PBMC culture with coronavirus spike peptide pools or control peptides (ViraFEST assay). The sample comprised CD4+ T cells from blood, cultured in vitro. All receptors derive from a human donor who had recovered from COVID-19.

In its sample, this clonotype was seen a few times. The chain recombines TRBV11-2 with TRBJ1-6; D gene ambiguous. Germline V gene lookup returns CDR1 SGHAT and CDR2 FQNNGV. The V gene lost 1 base and the J gene lost 8 bases, with 12 bases spanning the gap. This CDR3 has 15 amino acids. The CDR3 loop reads CASSLGGAGHSPLHF. The DNA of the CDR3 is TGTGCCAGCAGCTTAGGTGGAGCTGGGCATTCACCCCTCCACTTT.

The rearrangement links TRBV10-3 to TRBJ1-2; D is undetermined. Germline V gives CDR1 ENHRY, CDR2 SYGVKD. The CDR3 is 13 amino acids. The V end was cut by 0 bases, the J end by 8 bases, with 10 bases between. CDR3 nucleotide sequence: TGTGCCATCAGTGAGTCTGAGGGTAAGGGCTACACCTTC. Amino acid sequence: CAISESEGKGYTF.

V is TRBV4-1 and J is TRBJ1-1; TRBD1 matches at 8 bases. This CDR3 comprises 15 residues. In germline, CDR1 is MGHRA, CDR2 YSYEKL. V lost 3 bases and J lost 5; bases outside the gene matches: 8. The CDR3 DNA is TGCGCCAGCAGCCATCCAGGGGGCCCTGTTACTGAAGCTTTCTTT. Its translation: CASSHPGGPVTEAFF.

The V call is TRBV12-3 or TRBV12-4, the J call TRBJ1-5; no definite D call. Trimming shortened V by 1 base and J by 5 bases, and 6 bases separated the two germline ends. The CDR3 contains 13 residues. The CDR3 bases are TGTGCCAGCAGTTTAGGGGGTGATCAGCCCCAGCATTTT. Translation: CASSLGGDQPQHF.

The chain has TRBV11-2 and TRBJ1-2, with D perhaps TRBD1 (5 bases). This CDR3 region has 14 residues. CDR1 is SGHAT and CDR2 is FQNNGV in the germline V gene. The ends were cut back, 6 bases at V and 5 bases at J, with 16 bases in the middle. The CDR3 DNA follows: TGTGCCAGCAGTCCGGGGCCAGTTCTTTATGGCTACACCTTC. This sequence encodes CASSPGPVLYGYTF.

For the CDR3, the DNA is TGCGCCAGCAGCTTGGATCTCCTTCTCTATGGCTACACCTTC. Translating gives CASSLDLLLYGYTF. The rearrangement joins TRBV5-1 to TRBJ1-2; D ambiguous. V lost 0 bases, J lost 4 bases, and 10 bases lay in between. The CDR3 is 14 amino acids. The germline V gene has CDR1 SGHRS and CDR2 YFSETQ. Filled out from reference TRBV5-1 and TRBJ1-2, the complete variable domain reads KAGVTQTPRYLIKTRGQQVTLSCSPISGHRSVSWYQQTPGQGLQFLFEYFSETQRNKGNFPGRFSGRQFSNSRSEMNVSTLELGDSALYLCASSLDLLLYGYTFGSGTRLTVV.

The chain combines TRBV6-2 or TRBV6-3 with TRBJ1-5; 11 positions match TRBD1. V shed 1 base, J shed 4 bases, and the junction held 21 bases outside the gene matches. Germline V gene lookup returns CDR1 MNHEY and CDR2 SVGEGT. The length of the CDR3 is 22 residues. The CDR3 DNA sequence: TGTGCCAGCAGTTACTTACCGACCTTCCCGGACAGGGGGCCCTACCTTAATCAGCCCCAGCATTTT. Protein sequence: CASSYLPTFPDRGPYLNQPQHF.

J is TRBJ1-2 and V is TRBV19, with D possibly TRBD1 on 6 matching bases. Trimming removed 4 bases at V and 5 bases at J, with 14 bases between. CDR1 and CDR2 from the germline V gene are LNHDA and SQIVND (reference sequence). The CDR3 is made up of 14 amino acids. Here the CDR3 DNA reads TGTGCCAGTAGTACCAAGGACAGCCGTTATGGCTACACCTTC. This gives the protein CASSTKDSRYGYTF.

As for this clonotype: One end of the junction varies from germline; a read error may be responsible. The chain carries TRBV7-7 and TRBJ2-5; D unclear. Germline CDR1 reads SSHAT; CDR2 reads FNYEAQ (reference sequence). The CDR3 is made up of 13 amino acids. CDR3 protein: CASRRIQQETQYF. The CDR3 DNA reads as TGTGCTAGCAGACGGATCCAGCAAGAGACCCAGTACTTC.

This clonotype was detected only a few times. This chain joins TRBV11-2 and TRBJ1-2; 10 positions agree with TRBD1. Per germline, CDR1 SGHAT and CDR2 FQNNGV. V lost 5 bases, J lost 0 bases, and 6 bases stayed unmatched. The CDR3 length is 16 residues. CDR3 DNA sequence: TGTGCCAGCAGCCCCCCGGGACAGGGGTCTAACTATGGCTACACCTTC. Its translation: CASSPPGQGSNYGYTF.

The chain couples TRBV20-1 to TRBJ1-1; 8 nucleotides match TRBD1. With V trimmed by 2 bases and J by 4 bases, 12 bases remained unmatched. The CDR3 has 16 amino acids. In germline, CDR1 is DFQATT, CDR2 SNEGSKA (reference sequence). The CDR3 DNA sequence: TGCAGTGCTAGACCATACCCGACAGGGGTGGCCACTGAAGCTTTCTTT. This sequence encodes CSARPYPTGVATEAFF.

Written as DNA, the CDR3 is TGTGCCAGCAGCAACCAAGAGACCCAGTACTTC. Encoded protein: CASSNQETQYF. The V call is TRBV7-9, the J call TRBJ2-5, with D unresolved. V shed 5 bases and J shed 0 bases, with 1 base lying between them. This CDR3 comprises 11 residues. Germline lookup yields CDR1 SEHNR and CDR2 FQNEAQ (reference sequence).

V is TRBV30 and J is TRBJ1-5, with D hard to call. V was cut by 3 bases and J by 6 bases, with 12 bases left in between. The germline CDR1 and CDR2 sequences are GTSNPN and SVGIG (reference sequence). This CDR3 contains 13 residues. The CDR3 here is CAWSPPRGQPQHF. CDR3 coding DNA: TGTGCCTGGAGCCCCCCCCGAGGTCAGCCCCAGCATTTT.

This chain connects TRBV12-3 or TRBV12-4 to TRBJ2-1, with 8 nucleotides matching TRBD2. The CDR3 runs to 15 residues. Trimming cost V 3 bases and J 6 bases; bases outside gene matches: 7. In nucleotides, the CDR3 is TGTGCCAGCAGTTTGGCGGGGGGCCCTTTCAATGAGCAGTTCTTC. Encoded protein: CASSLAGGPFNEQFF.

The chain links TRBV27 to TRBJ1-2, with D possibly matching TRBD1 (6 bases). The V end was cut by 5 bases, the J end by 0 bases, with 13 bases between. The germline V gene has CDR1 MNHEY and CDR2 SMNVEV (reference sequence). This CDR3 has 15 amino acids. The CDR3 coding sequence is TGTGCCAGCAGTCTCCGCAGGGGAGCTAACTATGGCTACACCTTC. This encodes CASSLRRGANYGYTF.

The chain combines TRBV25-1 with TRBJ2-3, with 7 nucleotides matching TRBD2. The CDR3 sequence is 14 residues long. Trimming at V came to 8 bases and at J to 4 bases, leaving 9 bases not matched to a gene. In germline, CDR1 is MGHDK, CDR2 SYGVNS. The CDR3: CASRARGRSDTQYF. CDR3 bases: TGTGCCAGCCGGGCGCGGGGGAGGTCAGATACGCAGTATTTT.

The chain couples TRBV30 to TRBJ2-7; the D gene could be TRBD1 or TRBD2 (5 bases each). V dropped 3 bases and J dropped 0 bases, with 15 bases sitting between them. Germline-derived CDR1 and CDR2 are GTSNPN and SVGIG (reference sequence). The length of the CDR3 is 15 residues. DNA for the CDR3: TGTGCCTGGAGCGACCCCGGGGCCTTCTCCTACGAGCAGTACTTC. Amino acids: CAWSDPGAFSYEQYF.

The chain links TRBV11-2 to TRBJ2-5; 10 positions agree with TRBD1. V was clipped by 3 bases and J by 5 bases; unmatched bases: 6. The CDR3 length is 15 residues. CDR1 and CDR2 (germline): SGHAT, FQNNGV. CDR3 in DNA: TGTGCCAGCAGCTTGAGACAGGGGGCTCGGGAGACCCAGTACTTC. Translating gives CASSLRQGARETQYF.

Only a few counts were recorded for this clonotype. V gene TRBV20-1 combines with J gene TRBJ2-3, with TRBD2 matching over 12 bases. Trimming removed 6 bases from V and 3 bases from J; junction bases left unmatched: 10. Germline V gene sequence: CDR1 DFQATT, CDR2 SNEGSKA (reference sequence). This CDR3 region has 16 residues. CDR3 sequence reads: CSARLPTSGRTDTQYF. The CDR3 DNA sequence: TGCAGTGCCCGTCTCCCTACTAGCGGGAGGACAGATACGCAGTATTTT.

The chain joins TRBV6-2 or TRBV6-3 to TRBJ1-5, with no clear D. The CDR3 covers 13 residues. V was clipped by 4 bases and J by 3 bases, with 7 bases between them. The germline V gene has CDR1 MNHEY and CDR2 SVGEGT. This CDR3 is CASSWISNQPQHF. CDR3 nucleotides: TGTGCCAGCAGTTGGATTTCCAATCAGCCCCAGCATTTT.

The rearrangement links TRBV30 to TRBJ2-1; the D is unclear. The CDR3 covers 12 residues. Trimming cost V 0 bases and J 6 bases, with 6 bases left between them. Per germline, CDR1 GTSNPN and CDR2 SVGIG (reference sequence). As DNA, the CDR3 is TGTGCCTGGAGTGTTGGTACCAATGAGCAGTTCTTC. Amino acids: CAWSVGTNEQFF.

The gene calls are TRBV6-1 and TRBJ1-2, with 8 bases aligning to TRBD1. The junction had 12 bases not matched to a gene; V was cut back by 8 bases and J by 4 bases. CDR3 length equals 15 residues. Germline V gene data show CDR1 as MNHNS and CDR2 as SASEGT. CDR3 DNA: TGTGCCAGCGGGCCTCTATTGGGACAGGTCTATGGCTACACCTTC. Its translation: CASGPLLGQVYGYTF.

J is TRBJ1-2 and V is TRBV12-3 or TRBV12-4; 7 bases match TRBD1. Trimming removed 11 bases from V and 7 bases from J; junction bases left unmatched: 7. This CDR3 contains 11 residues. The CDR3 DNA is TGTGCCGTACAGGGGCGGTCTGGCTACACCTTC. Its protein product is CAVQGRSGYTF.

By sample share, this clonotype is hyperexpanded. The rearrangement uses TRBV28 and TRBJ2-1; tentatively, D is TRBD2 (5 bases). CDR3 length: 13 residues. CDR1 and CDR2 (germline): MDHEN, SYDVKM. V was trimmed by 3 bases and J by 10 bases, leaving 13 bases between them. The CDR3 coding sequence is TGTGCCAGCAGTTTGGGAGAGGCGGTAGAGCAGTTCTTC. Its translation: CASSLGEAVEQFF.

This chain joins TRBV7-8 and TRBJ1-1, with D perhaps matching TRBD1 (5 bases). Trimming stripped 7 bases from V and 4 bases from J, with 19 bases between. CDR1 is SGHVS and CDR2 is FQNEAQ in the germline V gene. The CDR3 runs 15 residues. For the CDR3, the DNA is TGTGCCAGCACCCTCGGCTCAGGGATGGGCACTGAAGCTTTCTTT. It specifies CASTLGSGMGTEAFF.

This clonotype was counted between two and nine times. This sequence joins TRBV2 and TRBJ1-1; possible D gene TRBD1, 6 bases. Germline loops: CDR1 SNHLY, CDR2 FYNNEI. Trimming stripped 6 bases from V and 10 bases from J, with 18 bases between. This CDR3 contains 13 residues. The CDR3 loop reads CASRPFGQFVAFF. CDR3 coding DNA: TGTGCCAGCAGACCCTTTGGACAGTTTGTAGCTTTCTTT. The full variable domain, with the rest looked up from reference TRBV2 and TRBJ1-1, is EPEVTQTPSHQVTQMGQEVILRCVPISNHLYFYWYRQILGQKVEFLVSFYNNEISEKSEIFDDQFSVERPDGSNFTLKIRSTKLEDSAMYFCASRPFGQFVAFFGQGTRLTVV.

This clonotype has only a few counts. This chain joins TRBV19 and TRBJ1-5, with 8 bases identical to TRBD1. The length of the CDR3 is 17 residues. V gave up 3 bases and J gave up 4 bases; unmatched junction bases: 11. Looked up from germline, CDR1 is LNHDA and CDR2 is SQIVND (reference sequence). CDR3 nucleotides: TGTGCCAGTAGTATGCTGACAGGGGCCGACCGTAATCAGCCCCAGCATTTT. This sequence encodes CASSMLTGADRNQPQHF.